This T cell receptor (beta chain) stems from a study of T cells after yellow fever vaccination. Across the study: When fractions had low cell numbers, they were prepared with SMART-Seq v4 Ultra Low Input. Study-wide results and limits: A small share of clonotypes appeared in both CD4 and CD8 compartments.

Between the trimmed V and J ends, which lost 5 bases and 7 bases, there was a span of 8 bases. CDR1 and CDR2 (germline): SGHVS, FNYEAQ. This CDR3 spans 12 amino acids. TCRdb re-analysed the 5' RACE reads in MiXCR, keeping a single row per CDR3 protein. Of more than 55,000 distinct CDR3 sequences in the sample, roughly 7.3% are singletons; the top ten hold 36%. This clonotype was observed many times. Its antigen is still unknown. This clonotype was obtained from a man aged 25 to 40 who received the YFV17D yellow fever vaccine. The specimen was CD8+ T cells sorted from PBMCs, collected 15 days after the yellow fever booster vaccination. The chain couples TRBV7-6 to TRBJ2-2; D is unresolved. The CDR3 DNA reads as TGTGCCAGCAGCCTTGGGGACGGGGAGCTGTTTTTT. Translation: CASSLGDGELFF.